Presented here are 7 T cell receptor beta chains from one specimen sequenced in a study of cytotoxic CD8 clonotypes in ibrutinib-treated CLL. The protocol was immunoSEQ multiplex PCR, while the TCRdb copy is restricted to in-frame clones and leaves out a portion. In the table there are approximately 91,000 clones, around 75% of which are singletons. The sequencing used PBMCs, collected after 12 months of ibrutinib treatment. These receptors originate from a human donor with chronic lymphocytic leukemia.

The chain is built from TRBV30 and TRBJ1-1, with 8 bases aligning to TRBD1. CDR3 length: 12 residues. V shed 4 bases and J 4 bases; nucleotides not matched to a gene: 2. Per the germline V gene, CDR1 is GTSNPN and CDR2 is SVGIG (reference sequence). The CDR3 DNA follows: TGTGCCTGGACGGACAGGGCCACTGAAGCTTTCTTT. Amino acids: CAWTDRATEAFF.

V gene TRBV7-2 combines with J gene TRBJ2-5; 8 nucleotides agree with TRBD1. The germline V gene has CDR1 SGHTA and CDR2 FQGNSA. CDR3 size: 15 residues. V was pared by 5 bases and J by 1 base, with 6 bases of the junction left unmatched. DNA for the CDR3: TGTGCCAGCAGCCGCCCGGACAGGGCCCAAGAGACCCAGTACTTC. It codes for CASSRPDRAQETQYF.

The rearrangement joins TRBV18 to TRBJ1-1; D is unresolved. The CDR3 has 14 amino acids. The V gene lost 2 bases and the J gene lost 5 bases, with 12 bases spanning the gap. CDR1 is KGHSH, CDR2 LQKENI, per germline. The CDR3 region is CASSPSGPGTEAFF. The DNA of the CDR3 is TGTGCCAGCTCACCATCCGGTCCCGGGACTGAAGCTTTCTTT. The complete variable domain, with remaining parts taken from reference TRBV18 and TRBJ1-1, reads NAGVMQNPRHLVRRRGQEARLRCSPMKGHSHVYWYRQLPEEGLKFMVYLQKENIIDESGMPKERFSAEFPKEGPSILRIQQVVRGDSAAYFCASSPSGPGTEAFFGQGTRLTVV.

This rearrangement joins TRBV20-1 to TRBJ1-4; maybe TRBD1 (5 bases). The ends were cut back, 6 bases at V and 8 bases at J, with 10 bases in the middle. The CDR3 covers 11 residues. Germline V gene data show CDR1 as DFQATT and CDR2 as SNEGSKA (reference sequence). The CDR3 protein is CSAGRVEKLFF. The DNA for the CDR3 is TGCAGTGCGGGGCGGGTGGAAAAACTGTTTTTT.

This clone was detected a few times. The chain uses TRBV28 and TRBJ2-3, with 9 bases that match TRBD2. The CDR3 consists of 14 residues. Trimming cost V 6 bases and J 3 bases; bases outside gene matches: 4. Looked up from germline, CDR1 is MDHEN and CDR2 is SYDVKM. CDR3 in amino acids: CASRPGLATDTQYF. DNA for the CDR3: TGTGCCAGCAGACCGGGACTAGCTACAGATACGCAGTATTTT.

This clone was recorded many times. The chain joins TRBV30 to TRBJ1-1; D gene uncertain. CDR1 and CDR2 from the germline V gene are GTSNPN and SVGIG (reference sequence). This CDR3 spans 15 amino acids. The V end was cut by 0 bases, the J end by 0 bases, with 11 bases between. This chain's CDR3 is CAWSVLRTLNTEAFF. The CDR3 DNA follows: TGTGCCTGGAGTGTACTGAGGACCCTGAACACTGAAGCTTTCTTT.

This chain links TRBV6-1 with TRBJ2-3; D gene ambiguous. Trimming left V 8 bases short and J 1 base short, with 10 bases between. In germline, CDR1 is MNHNS, CDR2 SASEGT. The CDR3 spans 13 residues. This CDR3 is CASRSPGTDTQYF. The CDR3 region has the DNA TGTGCCAGCCGAAGCCCTGGCACAGATACGCAGTATTTT.